This TCR beta chain was retrieved from a study of T-cell reconstitution after alpha-beta-depleted transplantation in children. Unique molecular identifiers were used in preparing the TCRbeta library. TCRdb fed the PCR reads into MiXCR, producing one record per CDR3 protein. The sample holds 70,000 to 95,000 distinct CDR3 sequences; about 16% are singletons and the top ten take 20%. The count of this clonotype is one. Germline V lookup: CDR1 SGHVS, CDR2 FQNEAQ. With 5 bases clipped from V and 5 bases from J, the junction kept 8 bases outside the gene matches. This CDR3 has 17 residues. Sequences were derived from PBMCs, mostly from graft donor cells, sampled 180 days after TCRalphabeta/CD19-depleted stem cell transplant. The clonotype originates from a male patient aged 2 to 10 who had a stem cell transplant for acute lymphoblastic leukemia, so the T cells may come from the graft donor. V is TRBV7-8 and J is TRBJ2-1; TRBD2 agrees at 14 bases. CDR3: CASSLRTSGGPHNEQFF. The CDR3 DNA reads TGTGCCAGCAGCCTGAGGACTAGCGGGGGGCCCCACAATGAGCAGTTCTTC. The full variable domain, its missing parts supplied by reference TRBV7-8 and TRBJ2-1, is GAGVSQSPRYKVAKRGQDVALRCDPISGHVSLFWYQQALGQGPEFLTYFQNEAQLDKSGLPSDRFFAERPEGSVSTLKIQRTQQEDSAVYLCASSLRTSGGPHNEQFFGPGTRLTVL.